The 28 T cell receptor beta chains below come from one sample, sequenced in a study of human T cells and chemical hapten exposure. The time point: patch test 2, 6 weeks after DPC sensitization. Treatment meaning: therapeutic diphenylcyclopropenone sensitization with weekly scalp DPC. TCRdb itself ran the RACE reads through MiXCR, one entry per CDR3 protein. The sample records roughly 84,000 distinct CDR3 sequences, about 10% being singletons. The starting material was whole blood, obtained in connection with sensitization to the hapten diphenylcyclopropenone (DPC). The receptors were gathered from a woman aged 45 to 65 with alopecia areata. Some clones in this sample may be carry-over from other donors' samples.

The V gene is TRBV14, the J gene TRBJ1-6, with D unclear. V was clipped by 0 bases and J by 7 bases, with 10 bases between them. Germline CDR1 and CDR2: SGHDN and FVKESK. This CDR3 spans 15 amino acids. For the CDR3, the DNA is TGTGCCAGCAGCCAAGATATTGCTCGAAATTCACCCCTCCACTTT. It yields the protein CASSQDIARNSPLHF.

V and J are TRBV19 and TRBJ2-1; D may correspond to TRBD1 or TRBD2 (5 bases each). Looked up from germline, CDR1 is LNHDA and CDR2 is SQIVND (reference sequence). The V end lost 4 bases, the J end lost 1 base, and 23 bases lay between the germline ends. This CDR3 has 19 residues. The CDR3 bases are TGTGCCAGTAGTAGTCCGTCGAGGGGCCGGGCCCCTTCCTACAATGAGCAGTTCTTC. Amino acid sequence: CASSSPSRGRAPSYNEQFF.

V usage is TRBV5-7 and J usage is TRBJ1-6, with D hard to call. TRBV5-7 is given ORF status, its function remaining uncertain. The CDR3 contains 13 residues. V was shortened by 4 bases and J by 8 bases, with 10 bases between the two germline ends. The CDR3 is CASSQNGDSPLHF. CDR3 bases: TGTGCCAGCAGCCAAAACGGGGATTCACCCCTCCACTTT.

The chain links TRBV20-1 to TRBJ2-5; 8 bases line up with TRBD2. Germline CDR1 and CDR2: DFQATT and SNEGSKA (reference sequence). The CDR3 totals 14 residues. V dropped 7 bases and J dropped 2; count of bases not matched to a gene: 9. The CDR3 region has the DNA TGCAGTGTCCCGGGGGGGTCGGTTCAAGAGACCCAGTACTTC. Translated: CSVPGGSVQETQYF.

This clonotype was seen at least ten times. CDR3 loop: CSARTGSKNIQYF. In nucleotides, the CDR3 is TGCAGTGCTAGGACAGGGTCTAAAAACATTCAGTACTTC. The gene calls are TRBV20-1 and TRBJ2-4; 7 bases match TRBD1. The CDR3 contains 13 residues. Trimming at V came to 3 bases and at J to 4 bases, leaving 3 bases not matched to a gene. CDR1 is DFQATT and CDR2 is SNEGSKA in the germline V gene (reference sequence).

This clonotype was seen more than once but under ten times. The V and J genes are TRBV28 and TRBJ1-1, with 7 positions matching TRBD1. Germline V lookup: CDR1 MDHEN, CDR2 SYDVKM. Losses at the gene ends were 3 bases for V and 11 bases for J; bases not matched to a gene: 12. The CDR3 length is 14 residues. CDR3 loop: CASSFLSGGQRAFF. The CDR3 nucleotides are TGTGCCAGCAGTTTCTTGTCTGGGGGACAGCGGGCTTTCTTT.

This clonotype was observed many times. This rearrangement joins TRBV30 to TRBJ1-2; D gene uncertain. The CDR3 is made up of 19 amino acids. Germline CDR1 reads GTSNPN; CDR2 reads SVGIG (reference sequence). V shed 1 base and J shed 0 bases, with 24 bases lying between them. CDR3 coding DNA: TGTGCCTGGAGTGAAGTCTATTGGAGGGAAGAAAAAGCTAACTATGGCTACACCTTC. Translating gives CAWSEVYWREEKANYGYTF.

This clonotype occurred many times. V and J are TRBV29-1 and TRBJ1-1; 8 bases are a match to TRBD1. The germline gives CDR1 SQVTM, CDR2 ANQGSEA. J lost 0 bases, V lost 7 bases, and 4 bases had no gene match. The CDR3 is made up of 13 amino acids. The CDR3 DNA reads as TGCAGCGGACAGGGGAACATGAACACTGAAGCTTTCTTT. This encodes CSGQGNMNTEAFF.

The chain links TRBV4-1 to TRBJ1-2; the D is unclear. The V gene lost 1 base and the J gene lost 1 base, with 13 bases spanning the gap. Germline loops: CDR1 MGHRA, CDR2 YSYEKL. The CDR3 runs 16 residues. CDR3 region: CASSQVVAPFNYGYTF. CDR3 DNA: TGCGCCAGCAGCCAAGTTGTCGCCCCCTTTAACTATGGCTACACCTTC.

The rearrangement joins TRBV28 to TRBJ2-5, with D possibly being TRBD1 or TRBD2 (5 bases each). The CDR3 runs to 15 residues. Trimming pared 4 bases from V and 2 bases from J, leaving 14 bases between. Germline assignment: CDR1 MDHEN and CDR2 SYDVKM. This CDR3 is CASSSAGTAQETQYF. The CDR3 DNA is TGTGCCAGCAGTTCCGCCGGGACCGCTCAAGAGACCCAGTACTTC.

This clonotype was picked up many times. V usage is TRBV24-1 and J usage is TRBJ2-7; D is unresolved. The CDR3 is made up of 10 amino acids. The V and J ends lost 9 bases and 3 bases respectively, with 5 bases between them. The germline gives CDR1 KGHDR, CDR2 SFDVKD. In DNA form, the CDR3 reads TGTGCCACCCCTCTCTACGAGCAGTACTTC. Its translation is CATPLYEQYF.

This clonotype occurred a few times. V is TRBV18 and J is TRBJ1-1; 7 nucleotides line up with TRBD1. This CDR3 comprises 15 residues. Germline CDR1 reads KGHSH; CDR2 reads LQKENI. J was trimmed by 1 base and V by 3 bases; bases with no gene match: 5. As DNA, the CDR3 is TGTGCCAGCTCACCGTTCGACAGGGCGAACACTGAAGCTTTCTTT. Its protein product is CASSPFDRANTEAFF.

This clonotype showed up just a few times. The gene calls are TRBV19 and TRBJ1-2; D remains unclear. V gave up 2 bases and J gave up 4 bases, with 8 bases separating them. Germline V lookup: CDR1 LNHDA, CDR2 SQIVND (reference sequence). The CDR3 has 13 residues. This chain's CDR3 is CASSISGGYGYTF. The CDR3 DNA sequence: TGTGCCAGTAGTATATCGGGTGGCTATGGCTACACCTTC. The variable domain in full, completed from reference TRBV19 and TRBJ1-2, reads DGGITQSPKYLFRKEGQNVTLSCEQNLNHDAMYWYRQDPGQGLRLIYYSQIVNDFQKGDIAEGYSVSREKKESFPLTVTSAQKNPTAFYLCASSISGGYGYTFGSGTRLTVV.

This clonotype was observed a few times. This chain joins TRBV12-3 or TRBV12-4 and TRBJ1-1; no definite D call. The CDR3 sequence is 13 residues long. Trimming stripped 7 bases from V and 7 bases from J, with 16 bases between. CDR3 region: CASINPSGSEAFF. Written as DNA, the CDR3 is TGTGCCAGCATAAATCCCTCGGGGAGTGAAGCTTTCTTT.

The chain couples TRBV12-3 or TRBV12-4 to TRBJ1-2, with 7 bases that match TRBD1. CDR3 size: 14 residues. The ends lost 7 bases at V and 7 bases at J; junction bases unmatched: 12. CDR3 sequence (DNA): TGTGCCAGCAACCCTGGGCGGACAGGAGCTGGCTACACCTTC. This encodes CASNPGRTGAGYTF.

The chain recombines TRBV29-1 with TRBJ2-7; TRBD1 or TRBD2 may be the D gene (5 bases each). This CDR3 contains 14 residues. The germline V gene has CDR1 SQVTM and CDR2 ANQGSEA. V lost 5 bases to trimming and J lost 2 bases, with 16 bases between them. CDR3 protein: CSVNPGRGTYEQYF. In nucleotides, the CDR3 is TGCAGCGTTAATCCGGGACGGGGAACCTACGAGCAGTACTTC.

This clonotype was observed many times. CDR3 sequence reads: CASAASGRGGEQFF. DNA of the CDR3: TGTGCCAGCGCCGCTAGCGGGAGGGGGGGTGAGCAGTTCTTC. The rearrangement links TRBV19 to TRBJ2-1; 12 bases line up with TRBD2. CDR1 LNHDA and CDR2 SQIVND come from the germline V gene (reference sequence). The CDR3 extends over 14 amino acids. V lost 9 bases and J lost 9; bases outside the gene matches: 9.

Details on this clonotype: This may be a read error: a much more frequent sequence differs by one nucleotide. The rearrangement joins TRBV2 to TRBJ2-1, with D perhaps assigned TRBD1 or TRBD2 (5 bases each). This CDR3 has 17 residues. Germline CDR1 and CDR2: SNHLY and FYNNEI. In DNA form, the CDR3 reads TGTGCCAGCAGGCCTCGGGACCAATACCAGCAAAACAATGAGCAGCTCTTC. This codes for CASRPRDQYQQNNEQLF.

The chain employs TRBV4-3 and TRBJ1-6; the D is unclear. The CDR3 has 16 residues. The germline V gene encodes CDR1 LGHNA and CDR2 YSLEER. Between the trimmed V and J ends, which lost 0 bases and 9 bases, there was a span of 15 bases. The CDR3 is CASSQDGPVSGSPLHF. The CDR3 region has the DNA TGCGCCAGCAGCCAAGATGGCCCGGTCTCGGGTTCACCCCTCCACTTT.

V is TRBV6-2 or TRBV6-3 and J is TRBJ1-1, with 7 bases aligning to TRBD1. The CDR3 is made up of 13 amino acids. Germline CDR1 and CDR2: MNHEY and SVGEGT. With 6 bases clipped from V and 5 bases from J, the junction kept 6 bases outside the gene matches. The CDR3 reads CASRTQGVTEAFF. As DNA, the CDR3 is TGTGCCAGCAGGACGCAGGGGGTTACTGAAGCTTTCTTT.

The sample holds a few counts of this clonotype. The CDR3 DNA is TGCGCCAGCAGCTCCCGAACAGCGGGAGGGCCTAGTGAGCAGTTCTTC. It is translated as CASSSRTAGGPSEQFF. The chain carries TRBV5-1 and TRBJ2-1; 10 bases agree with TRBD2. The ends lost 3 bases at V and 9 bases at J; junction bases unmatched: 12. This CDR3 has 16 residues. CDR1 is SGHRS and CDR2 is YFSETQ in the germline V gene.

This clonotype was counted ten times or more. The V gene is TRBV4-1, the J gene TRBJ2-5, with unresolved D. From germline, CDR1 is MGHRA and CDR2 YSYEKL. Trimming left V 2 bases short and J 4 bases short, with 14 bases between. The CDR3 loop spans 15 amino acids. Here the CDR3 reads CASSQNPTSRETQYF. CDR3 bases: TGCGCCAGCAGCCAAAATCCCACTTCTAGAGAGACCCAGTACTTC.

There are many counts of this clonotype. V usage is TRBV6-6 and J usage is TRBJ2-3, with 11 bases identical to TRBD2. The germline gives CDR1 MNHNY, CDR2 SVGAGI (reference sequence). V shed 2 bases, J shed 4 bases, and the junction held 8 bases outside the gene matches. The CDR3 is 17 residues long. DNA of the CDR3: TGTGCCAGCAGTTACATGGCTAGCGGGAGGTTAGCAGATACGCAGTATTTT. This sequence encodes CASSYMASGRLADTQYF.

The rearrangement joins TRBV28 to TRBJ1-1; 9 nucleotides match TRBD1. After removal of 5 bases from V and 3 bases from J, the junction contained 7 bases not matched to a gene. The CDR3 is made up of 15 amino acids. Per germline, CDR1 MDHEN and CDR2 SYDVKM. The CDR3 DNA sequence: TGTGCCAGCAGTCCACCGGGACAGGGATACACTGAAGCTTTCTTT. Translated, it gives CASSPPGQGYTEAFF.

The chain uses TRBV5-1 and TRBJ2-7; no clear D gene. The CDR3 runs to 14 residues. V lost 5 bases to trimming and J lost 0 bases, with 12 bases between them. Germline V gene sequence: CDR1 SGHRS, CDR2 YFSETQ. This CDR3 reads CASRVGPSSYEQYF. The CDR3 DNA is TGCGCCAGCAGAGTGGGCCCAAGCTCCTACGAGCAGTACTTC.

This clonotype came up many times. This sequence joins TRBV29-1 and TRBJ2-7; 11 positions match TRBD1. From germline, CDR1 is SQVTM and CDR2 ANQGSEA. With 7 bases clipped from V and 6 bases from J, the junction kept 2 bases outside the gene matches. This CDR3 is 11 amino acids long. The CDR3 sequence: CSADRGREQYF. CDR3 DNA: TGCAGCGCGGACAGGGGGCGCGAGCAGTACTTC.

The sample holds a few counts of this clonotype. The chain links TRBV2 to TRBJ1-1, with D perhaps TRBD1 (6 bases). The CDR3 totals 13 residues. Germline loops: CDR1 SNHLY, CDR2 FYNNEI. Deletions cut 6 bases from V and 5 bases from J, with 13 bases between. The CDR3 sequence is CASRGHVGTEAFF. The CDR3 DNA reads TGTGCCAGCAGGGGACACGTTGGGACTGAAGCTTTCTTT.

This clonotype has more than one count but fewer than ten. This chain joins TRBV29-1 and TRBJ2-3; D unresolved. Germline CDR1 and CDR2: SQVTM and ANQGSEA. The V end was cut by 3 bases, the J end by 4 bases, with 5 bases between. The CDR3 covers 11 residues. CDR3 amino acids: CSVDISDTQYF. The CDR3 bases are TGCAGCGTTGATATTTCAGATACGCAGTATTTT.